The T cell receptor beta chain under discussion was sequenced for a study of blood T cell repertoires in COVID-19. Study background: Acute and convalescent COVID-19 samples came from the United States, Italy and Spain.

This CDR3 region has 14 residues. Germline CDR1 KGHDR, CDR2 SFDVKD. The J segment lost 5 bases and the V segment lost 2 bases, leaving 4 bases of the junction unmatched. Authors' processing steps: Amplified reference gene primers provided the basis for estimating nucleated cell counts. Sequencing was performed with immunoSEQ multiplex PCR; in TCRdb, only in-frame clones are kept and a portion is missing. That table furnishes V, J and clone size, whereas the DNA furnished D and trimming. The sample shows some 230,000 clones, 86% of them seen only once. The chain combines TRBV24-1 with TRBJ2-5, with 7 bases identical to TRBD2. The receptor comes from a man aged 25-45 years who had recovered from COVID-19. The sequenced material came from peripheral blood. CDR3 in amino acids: CATSDSASGETQYF. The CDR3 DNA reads TGTGCCACCAGTGATTCGGCTAGCGGTGAGACCCAGTACTTC.